These T cell receptor beta chains were read from a single sample in a study of long-term antiretroviral therapy in people with HIV. The assay was immunoSEQ multiplex PCR, and TCRdb's table has in-frame clones only and misses some. The sample holds 15,000 to 20,000 clones, 79% seen once. The sequences come from unsorted PBMCs, collected at the start of antiretroviral therapy, before treatment. The receptor set was obtained from a man aged 18-30 years with HIV. CDR3s include the opening cysteine and the closing phenylalanine or tryptophan. A D gene is named only where the DNA matches it firmly. Clone size appears in some rows only: once, few, many, or a class for an expanded clone.

TRBJ1-1	TRBV7-9	once	NA	CASSLGLGGNTEAFF	TGTGCCAGCAGCCTCGGATTGGGAGGAAACACTGAAGCTTTCTTT
TRBJ2-1	TRBV25-1	NA	NA	CASSGVGEARQFF	TGTGCCAGCAGTGGGGTAGGGGAAGCCAGGCAGTTCTTC
TRBJ2-7	TRBV28	NA	TRBD2	CASSLGGQVIPYEQYF	TGTGCCAGCAGTTTGGGAGGGCAGGTAATACCCTACGAGCAGTACTTC
TRBJ2-7	TRBV11-2	NA	NA	CASSLGRVYEQYF	TGTGCCAGCAGCTTGGGGCGGGTCTACGAGCAGTACTTC
TRBJ1-4	TRBV11-2	NA	TRBD1	CASRRPDRGLGEKLFF	TGTGCCAGCAGACGACCGGACAGGGGGCTTGGTGAAAAACTGTTTTTT
TRBJ2-5	TRBV5-3	NA	NA	CARSLVCDSKETQYF	TGTGCCAGAAGCTTGGTTTGCGACAGCAAAGAGACCCAGTACTTC
TRBJ2-7	TRBV28	few	NA	CASSVDGVSYEQYF	TGTGCCAGCAGCGTTGACGGAGTATCCTACGAGCAGTACTTC
TRBJ1-5	TRBV27	NA	NA	CASSLLGQPQHF	TGTGCCAGCAGTTTATTGGGACAGCCCCAGCATTTT
TRBJ2-2	TRBV19	NA	NA	CASSSEVGELFF	TGTGCCAGTAGCTCCGAGGTCGGGGAGCTGTTTTTT
TRBJ2-5	TRBV9	NA	NA	CASSQGAGANQETQYF	TGTGCCAGCAGCCAGGGGGCGGGAGCTAACCAAGAGACCCAGTACTTC
TRBJ2-2	TRBV9	NA	NA	CASSVVKGPGELFF	TGTGCCAGCAGCGTAGTGAAGGGGCCCGGGGAGCTGTTTTTT
TRBJ2-7	TRBV19	NA	NA	CASSLGADEQYF	TGTGCCAGTAGTCTCGGGGCGGACGAGCAGTACTTC
TRBJ2-7	TRBV7-2	once	TRBD2	CASSLSSGRREQYF	TGTGCCAGCAGCTTGTCTAGCGGGAGGAGGGAGCAGTACTTC
TRBJ2-7	TRBV5-6	NA	NA	CASIRSQGRGEYEQYF	TGTGCCAGCATCAGGTCTCAGGGACGGGGAGAGTACGAGCAGTACTTC
TRBJ2-3	TRBV5-1	NA	TRBD2	CASSLKLAGDVADTQYF	TGCGCCAGCAGCTTGAAACTAGCGGGAGACGTCGCAGATACGCAGTATTTT
TRBJ2-7	TRBV4-1	NA	NA	CASSPLVGHYEQYF	TGCGCCAGCAGCCCACTAGTCGGACACTACGAGCAGTACTTC
TRBJ2-5	TRBV29-1	NA	NA	CSATQNGVAGETQYF	TGCAGCGCCACCCAAAACGGAGTAGCTGGGGAGACCCAGTACTTC
TRBJ2-1	TRBV2	NA	TRBD1	CASIGTGRWDEQFF	TGTGCCAGCATAGGGACAGGGAGATGGGATGAGCAGTTCTTC
TRBJ1-3	TRBV23-1	NA	NA	CASSPTGSRNTIYF	TGCGCCAGCAGTCCCACGGGATCTCGAAACACCATATATTTT
TRBJ2-7	TRBV29-1	NA	TRBD2	CSGASGNSYEQYF	TGCAGCGGGGCTAGCGGCAACTCCTACGAGCAGTACTTC
TRBJ2-6	TRBV11-2	NA	TRBD1	CASSLVRGQGSGANVLTF	TGTGCCAGCAGCTTAGTGCGGGGACAGGGCTCTGGGGCCAACGTCCTGACTTTC
TRBJ1-4	TRBV19	NA	NA	CASDPGRSLPTNEKLFF	TGTGCCAGTGACCCGGGGAGATCTCTGCCAACTAATGAAAAACTGTTTTTT
TRBJ1-1	TRBV28	NA	NA	CASSSPNSDRAFF	TGTGCCAGCAGTTCCCCCAACTCGGACCGAGCTTTCTTT
TRBJ2-3	TRBV5-1	once	TRBD1	CASSPRTGSYGDTQYF	TGCGCCAGCAGCCCTAGGACAGGGTCATACGGGGATACGCAGTATTTT
TRBJ2-1	TRBV11-2	NA	TRBD1	CASSSPGTGNQNEQFF	TGTGCCAGCAGCTCCCCCGGGACAGGGAACCAAAATGAGCAGTTCTTC
TRBJ2-2	TRBV5-1	NA	TRBD2	CASSLTSGRDNTGELFF	TGCGCCAGCAGCTTGACTAGCGGGAGGGATAACACCGGGGAGCTGTTTTTT
TRBJ2-7	TRBV18	NA	NA	CASSPRFGEGGSYEQYF	TGTGCCAGCTCACCAAGATTCGGGGAGGGGGGCTCCTACGAGCAGTACTTC
TRBJ2-3	TRBV7-9	few	NA	CASSTPNGRTDTQYF	TGTGCCAGCAGCACTCCCAACGGACGCACAGATACGCAGTATTTT
TRBJ1-2	TRBV29-1	few	NA	CSYGGAGYGYTF	TGCAGCTACGGGGGGGCAGGCTATGGCTACACCTTC
TRBJ2-7	TRBV28	medium-sized	TRBD2	CASSWETSGDYEQYF	TGTGCCAGCAGTTGGGAGACTAGCGGGGACTACGAGCAGTACTTC
TRBJ2-1	TRBV10-3	NA	TRBD2	CAISAGGSGEQFF	TGTGCCATCAGCGCTGGCGGGAGCGGTGAGCAGTTCTTC
TRBJ2-3	TRBV11-2	NA	TRBD1	CASSSRQGPVGADTQYF	TGTGCCAGCAGCTCACGACAGGGACCTGTGGGCGCAGATACGCAGTATTTT
TRBJ2-7	TRBV10-3	NA	NA	CAISVDASTYEQYF	TGTGCCATCAGTGTAGACGCAAGTACCTACGAGCAGTACTTC
TRBJ2-7	TRBV27	NA	TRBD2	CASSLRLAGPSYEQYF	TGTGCCAGCAGTTTACGGCTAGCGGGGCCCTCCTACGAGCAGTACTTC
TRBJ1-1	TRBV7-9	NA	NA	CASSPPGAFGTEAFF	TGTGCCAGCAGCCCCCCCGGGGCATTCGGCACTGAAGCTTTCTTT
TRBJ2-1	TRBV27	NA	NA	CASRIRLSNEQFF	TGTGCCAGCAGGATACGATTAAGCAATGAGCAGTTCTTC
TRBJ2-1	TRBV6-4	NA	NA	CASSDSAGSYNEQFF	TGTGCCAGCAGTGACTCGGCAGGGAGCTACAATGAGCAGTTCTTC
TRBJ2-7	TRBV7-8	NA	TRBD2	CASSGGLAGGLYEQYF	TGTGCCAGCAGCGGGGGACTAGCGGGAGGGCTATACGAGCAGTACTTC
TRBJ2-5	TRBV9	NA	TRBD2	CASSPQTSGRAGTQYF	TGTGCCAGCAGCCCGCAGACTAGCGGGAGGGCCGGGACCCAGTACTTC
TRBJ1-1	TRBV28	NA	NA	CASRHRMSRGNTEAFF	TGTGCCAGCAGACATCGGATGTCCAGGGGGAACACTGAAGCTTTCTTT
TRBJ1-1	TRBV5-4	NA	NA	CASSLIGELNTEAFF	TGTGCCAGCAGCTTGATCGGGGAGTTGAACACTGAAGCTTTCTTT
TRBJ2-5	TRBV7-9	NA	TRBD2	CASSLANSGSMGETQYF	TGTGCCAGCAGCTTAGCGAATAGCGGGAGTATGGGAGAGACCCAGTACTTC
TRBJ2-7	TRBV14	NA	NA	CASRPSWGAMSEQYF	TGTGCCAGCAGACCGTCATGGGGGGCAATGAGCGAGCAGTACTTC
TRBJ2-2	TRBV11-3	once	NA	CASSLEEGATGELFF	TGTGCCAGCAGCTTAGAGGAAGGGGCCACCGGGGAGCTGTTTTTT
TRBJ2-1	TRBV7-9	NA	TRBD2	CASSLAPGLAGYEQFF	TGTGCCAGCAGCTTAGCTCCCGGACTAGCAGGTTATGAGCAGTTCTTC